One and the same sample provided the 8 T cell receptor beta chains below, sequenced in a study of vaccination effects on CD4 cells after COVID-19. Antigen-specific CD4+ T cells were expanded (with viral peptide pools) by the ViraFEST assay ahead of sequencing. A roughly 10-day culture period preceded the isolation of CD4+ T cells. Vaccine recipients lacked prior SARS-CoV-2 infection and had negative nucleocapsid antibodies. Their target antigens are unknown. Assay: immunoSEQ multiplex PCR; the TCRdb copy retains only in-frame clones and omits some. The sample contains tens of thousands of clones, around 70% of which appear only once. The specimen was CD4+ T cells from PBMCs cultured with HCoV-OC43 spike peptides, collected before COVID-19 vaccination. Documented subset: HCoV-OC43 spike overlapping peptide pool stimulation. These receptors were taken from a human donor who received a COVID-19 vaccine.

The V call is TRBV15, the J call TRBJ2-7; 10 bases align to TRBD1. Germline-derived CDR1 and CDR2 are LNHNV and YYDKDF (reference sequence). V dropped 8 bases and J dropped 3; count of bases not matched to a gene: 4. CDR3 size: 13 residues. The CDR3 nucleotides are TGTGCCACCTCGAGGGACAGGGGCTACGAGCAGTACTTC. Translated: CATSRDRGYEQYF.

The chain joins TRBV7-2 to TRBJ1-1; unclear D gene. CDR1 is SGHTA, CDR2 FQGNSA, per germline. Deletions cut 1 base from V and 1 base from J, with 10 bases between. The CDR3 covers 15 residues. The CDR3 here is CASSLVTRANTEAFF. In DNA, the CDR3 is TGTGCCAGCAGCTTAGTTACAAGGGCGAACACTGAAGCTTTCTTT.

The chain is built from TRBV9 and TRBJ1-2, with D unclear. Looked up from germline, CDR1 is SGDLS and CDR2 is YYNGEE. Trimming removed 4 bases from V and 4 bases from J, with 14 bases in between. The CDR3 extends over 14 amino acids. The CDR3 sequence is CASSPGRQTYGYTF. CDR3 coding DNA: TGTGCCAGCAGCCCCGGCCGTCAGACCTATGGCTACACCTTC.

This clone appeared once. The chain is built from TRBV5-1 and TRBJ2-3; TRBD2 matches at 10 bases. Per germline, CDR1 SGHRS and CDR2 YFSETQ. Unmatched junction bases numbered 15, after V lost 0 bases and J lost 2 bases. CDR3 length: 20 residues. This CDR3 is CASSLVSSGSGGHPTDTQYF. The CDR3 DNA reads TGCGCCAGCAGCTTGGTTAGTTCGGGTAGCGGGGGGCACCCCACAGATACGCAGTATTTT.

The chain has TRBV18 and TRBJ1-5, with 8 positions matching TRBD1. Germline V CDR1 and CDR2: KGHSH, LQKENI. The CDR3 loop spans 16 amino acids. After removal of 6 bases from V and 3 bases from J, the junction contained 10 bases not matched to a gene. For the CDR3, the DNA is TGTGCCAGCTCCCCGGGCACAGGGGGTACCAATCAGCCCCAGCATTTT. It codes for CASSPGTGGTNQPQHF.

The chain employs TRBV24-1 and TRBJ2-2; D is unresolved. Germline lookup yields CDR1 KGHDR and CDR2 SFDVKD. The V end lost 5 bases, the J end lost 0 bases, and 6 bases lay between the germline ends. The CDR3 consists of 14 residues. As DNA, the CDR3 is TGTGCCACCAGTGGCTGGACGAACACCGGGGAGCTGTTTTTT. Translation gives CATSGWTNTGELFF.

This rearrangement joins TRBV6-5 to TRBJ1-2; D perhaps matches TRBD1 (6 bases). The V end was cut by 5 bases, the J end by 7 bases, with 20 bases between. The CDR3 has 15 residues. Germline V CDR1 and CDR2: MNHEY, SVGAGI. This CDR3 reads CASSHQGFGGGGYTF. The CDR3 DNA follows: TGTGCCAGCAGTCACCAGGGGTTTGGAGGGGGTGGCTACACCTTC.

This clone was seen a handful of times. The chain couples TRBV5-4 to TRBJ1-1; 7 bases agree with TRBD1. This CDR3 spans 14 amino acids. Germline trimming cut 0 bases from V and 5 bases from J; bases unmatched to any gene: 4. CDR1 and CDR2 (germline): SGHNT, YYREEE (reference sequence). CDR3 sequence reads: CASSLEGGWTEAFF. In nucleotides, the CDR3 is TGTGCCAGCAGCTTGGAAGGGGGCTGGACTGAAGCTTTCTTT.